This T cell receptor (beta chain) was profiled in a study of blood T cells in healthy people across ages. Concerning this clonotype itself: Its target is unknown.

General study findings and limits: The fall in TCR beta diversity per million T cells was roughly linear with age.

A second PCR of about 7 to 12 cycles used a sample-barcoded 5' primer and a J-beta primer mix. MiXCR, run by TCRdb on the 5' RACE reads, gives a single entry per CDR3 protein. The sample carries around 1,000,000 distinct CDR3 sequences, 30% to 40% recorded once. The CDR3 covers 15 residues. Germline V lookup: CDR1 LGHNA, CDR2 YNFKEQ. The germline V and J ends were trimmed by 1 base and 1 base, with 10 bases remaining between them. The sequencing sample was made of blood. This TCR came from a man aged 18 to 35 in good health. The V call is TRBV4-2, the J call TRBJ1-1; no definite D call. The CDR3 DNA sequence: TGTGCCAGCAGCCAAGTGGTTCCGGGGAACACTGAAGCTTTCTTT. Encoded protein: CASSQVVPGNTEAFF.